A selection of T cell receptor beta chains follows, all from one sample in a study of blood T cell repertoires in COVID-19. Only in-frame clones appear in the TCRdb table, and some are missing; sequencing was by immunoSEQ multiplex PCR. This table holds 200,000 to 300,000 clones, around nine tenths found once. The sequenced sample consisted of peripheral blood. The receptors come from a man aged 40-50 years who had recovered from COVID-19. Each CDR3 is given with its conserved first and last residue. D genes are given only for firm matches.

v_call	d_call	j_call	cdr3_aa	cdr3_nt
TRBV6-2/TRBV6-3	-	TRBJ2-5	CASSYSNLPQYF	TGTGCCAGCAGTTACTCGAACTTGCCGCAGTACTTC
TRBV7-2	TRBD1	TRBJ1-4	CASSWGRGREKLFF	TGTGCCAGCAGCTGGGGCAGGGGGAGGGAAAAACTGTTTTTT
TRBV27	TRBD1	TRBJ2-7	CASSLSIGGQGHEQYF	TGTGCCAGCAGTTTATCGATTGGGGGACAGGGCCACGAGCAGTACTTC
TRBV6-5	-	TRBJ1-6	CASSLDSDSPLHF	TGTGCCAGCAGCCTCGACTCTGATTCACCCCTCCACTTT
TRBV5-6	-	TRBJ2-7	CASSGGTAGKYEQYF	TGTGCCAGCAGCGGCGGGACAGCTGGGAAGTACGAGCAGTACTTC
TRBV7-2	-	TRBJ2-3	CASSFELAGYDTQYF	TGTGCCAGCAGCTTTGAACTAGCTGGGTACGATACGCAGTATTTT
TRBV28	TRBD1	TRBJ1-5	CASSLIWDSNQPQHF	TGTGCCAGCAGTTTAATATGGGACAGTAATCAGCCCCAGCATTTT
TRBV4-1	TRBD1	TRBJ1-6	CASSQLWPGQNRSPLHF	TGCGCCAGCAGCCAACTTTGGCCGGGACAGAACAGGTCACCCCTCCACTTT
TRBV15	TRBD2	TRBJ2-1	CATSRKLAMYNEQFF	TGTGCCACCAGCAGAAAACTAGCGATGTACAATGAGCAGTTCTTC
TRBV6-5	TRBD2	TRBJ2-1	CASSYRLSGGDYEQFF	TGTGCCAGCAGTTACCGCCTTAGCGGGGGGGACTATGAGCAGTTCTTC
TRBV12-5	-	TRBJ2-2	CASAYGGVGTGELFF	TGTGCTAGTGCCTACGGGGGAGTGGGGACCGGGGAGCTGTTTTTT
TRBV7-8	-	TRBJ2-1	CASSLGTQRSSYNEQFF	TGTGCCAGCAGCTTAGGGACCCAGCGGAGCTCCTACAATGAGCAGTTCTTC
TRBV14	TRBD2	TRBJ2-5	CASSQDRKTGGFDRRKETQYF	TGTGCCAGCAGCCAAGATAGAAAGACGGGAGGGTTCGATAGGAGGAAGGAGACCCAGTACTTC
TRBV6-2/TRBV6-3	TRBD1	TRBJ1-2	CASSPRTGLGPRYGYTF	TGTGCCAGCAGCCCCCGGACAGGGCTCGGGCCAAGGTATGGCTACACCTTC